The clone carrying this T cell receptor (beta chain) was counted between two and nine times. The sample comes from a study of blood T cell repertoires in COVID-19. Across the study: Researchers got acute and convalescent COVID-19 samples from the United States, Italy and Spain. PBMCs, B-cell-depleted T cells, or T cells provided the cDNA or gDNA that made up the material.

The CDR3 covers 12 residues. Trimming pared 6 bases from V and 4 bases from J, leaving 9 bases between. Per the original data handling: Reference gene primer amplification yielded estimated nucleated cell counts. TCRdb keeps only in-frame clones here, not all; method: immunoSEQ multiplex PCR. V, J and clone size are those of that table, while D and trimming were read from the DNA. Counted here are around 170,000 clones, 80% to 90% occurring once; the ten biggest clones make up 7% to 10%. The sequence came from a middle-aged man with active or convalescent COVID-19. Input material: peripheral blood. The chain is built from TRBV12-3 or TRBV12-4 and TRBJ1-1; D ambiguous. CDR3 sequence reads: CASRTRITEAFF. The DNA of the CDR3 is TGTGCCAGCAGGACACGTATCACTGAAGCTTTCTTT.